The 29 T cell receptor beta chains reported below all come from one sample, sequenced in a study of T cells after yellow fever vaccination. One entry per CDR3 protein, called by TCRdb with MiXCR from the 5' RACE reads. The sample has just over 300,000 distinct CDR3 sequences; roughly 3.5% are singletons. Specimen: PBMCs, collected on the day of the yellow fever booster vaccination. The receptors come from a young man who received the YFV17D yellow fever vaccine.

The table lists this clonotype with a few counts. The chain links TRBV7-9 to TRBJ2-7; 12 positions match TRBD1. Looked up from germline, CDR1 is SEHNR and CDR2 is FQNEAQ (reference sequence). Trimming cost V 2 bases and J 6 bases; bases outside gene matches: 5. CDR3 length equals 15 residues. The CDR3: CASSLSGQGAPEQYF. The DNA for the CDR3 is TGTGCCAGCAGCTTATCGGGACAGGGGGCTCCCGAGCAGTACTTC.

This chain uses TRBV12-3 or TRBV12-4 with TRBJ2-3, with D possibly matching TRBD2 (6 bases). The germline V and J ends were trimmed by 9 bases and 3 bases, with 16 bases remaining between them. The CDR3 is 14 residues long. The chain's CDR3 is CASTAGAGTDTQYF. CDR3 bases: TGTGCCAGTACGGCCGGGGCGGGGACAGATACGCAGTATTTT.

The chain couples TRBV6-6 to TRBJ1-1; a possible D gene is TRBD1 (5 bases). The germline V gene encodes CDR1 MNHNY and CDR2 SVGAGI (reference sequence). The V and J ends lost 5 bases and 7 bases respectively, with 17 bases between them. This CDR3 spans 14 amino acids. Here the CDR3 DNA reads TGTGCCAGCAGTACCCGAAGGGGTCCCTATGAAGCTTTCTTT. It codes for CASSTRRGPYEAFF.

This clonotype showed up many times. The chain has TRBV28 and TRBJ2-5, with D perhaps matching TRBD2 (6 bases). The germline V gene encodes CDR1 MDHEN and CDR2 SYDVKM. The CDR3 is 15 residues long. The V end lost 4 bases, the J end lost 7 bases, and 19 bases lay between the germline ends. The CDR3 protein is CASSSPGLPLGTQYF. DNA for the CDR3: TGTGCCAGCAGTTCCCCGGGACTCCCCCTTGGGACCCAGTACTTC.

This clonotype turned up a few times. The chain combines TRBV11-1 with TRBJ2-3; D not resolved. The CDR3 is 14 residues long. Trimming left V 5 bases short and J 2 bases short, with 11 bases between. CDR1 SGHAT and CDR2 FQDESV come from the germline V gene (reference sequence). The CDR3 nucleotides are TGTGCCAGCAGCGCATCCTCCTCCACAGATACGCAGTATTTT. Its protein is CASSASSSTDTQYF.

This chain links TRBV7-2 with TRBJ1-5; D gene unclear. The CDR3 length is 12 residues. The ends were cut back, 1 base at V and 7 bases at J, with 5 bases in the middle. The germline CDR1 and CDR2 sequences are SGHTA and FQGNSA. In DNA form, the CDR3 reads TGTGCCAGCAGCTTAGATCTCCAGCCCCAGCATTTT. Translation gives CASSLDLQPQHF.

This clonotype was seen many times. This chain links TRBV27 with TRBJ2-7; 8 nucleotides line up with TRBD1. Germline values: CDR1 MNHEY, CDR2 SMNVEV (reference sequence). Trimming removed 1 base from V and 5 bases from J; junction bases left unmatched: 4. The CDR3 spans 14 residues. CDR3 residues: CASSLLGQGHEQYF. For the CDR3, the DNA is TGTGCCAGCAGTTTATTAGGACAGGGCCACGAGCAGTACTTC.

This sequence joins TRBV6-2 or TRBV6-3 and TRBJ2-2, with 10 bases fitting TRBD1. The CDR3 runs to 14 residues. Germline loops: CDR1 MNHEY, CDR2 SVGEGT. The V gene end was trimmed by 5 bases and the J gene end by 6 bases; junction bases not matched to a gene: 3. In nucleotides, the CDR3 is TGTGCCAGCAGTCTGGACAGGGGGGCCGGGGAGCTGTTTTTT. Amino acid sequence: CASSLDRGAGELFF.

The chain joins TRBV7-9 to TRBJ1-1; perhaps TRBD1 as D (5 bases). The V gene's germline CDR1 is SEHNR and CDR2 FQNEAQ (reference sequence). The V and J ends lost 5 bases and 1 base respectively, with 11 bases between them. The CDR3 totals 14 residues. This CDR3 is CASSRGLANTEAFF. The CDR3 region has the DNA TGTGCCAGCAGCCGGGGACTAGCGAACACTGAAGCTTTCTTT.

This chain connects TRBV7-8 to TRBJ1-6, with D perhaps matching TRBD1 (5 bases). CDR3 size: 14 residues. CDR1 and CDR2 (germline): SGHVS, FQNEAQ. Trimming stripped 6 bases from V and 9 bases from J, with 15 bases between. The CDR3 DNA is TGTGCCAGCAGGGTCGGGGGAGTGGGTTCACCCCTCCACTTT. Its protein product is CASRVGGVGSPLHF.

This clonotype was recorded at least ten times. This rearrangement joins TRBV25-1 to TRBJ2-7; 11 bases fit TRBD1. Germline assignment: CDR1 MGHDK and CDR2 SYGVNS. This CDR3 spans 13 amino acids. The ends lost 7 bases at V and 6 bases at J; junction bases unmatched: 5. The CDR3, as DNA: TGTGCCAGCACCGGGACAGGGGGTTCCGAGCAGTACTTC. It yields the protein CASTGTGGSEQYF.

This clonotype was picked up many times. The chain has TRBV5-1 and TRBJ2-7; 13 nucleotides align to TRBD2. Per germline, CDR1 SGHRS and CDR2 YFSETQ. The CDR3 runs 16 residues. Trimming took 7 bases from V and 0 from J; bases not matched to a gene: 7. CDR3 sequence: CASSGLAGAGSYEQYF. The CDR3 DNA reads TGCGCCAGCTCTGGACTAGCGGGGGCTGGCTCCTACGAGCAGTACTTC.

V is TRBV15 and J is TRBJ1-2, with 8 bases fitting TRBD1. The CDR3 totals 13 residues. Germline V lookup: CDR1 LNHNV, CDR2 YYDKDF (reference sequence). Trimming at V came to 8 bases and at J to 9 bases, leaving 11 bases not matched to a gene. CDR3 bases: TGTGCCACCCGATTCCAGGGGGCTATACGCTACACCTTC. Its translation is CATRFQGAIRYTF.

Only a few counts were recorded for this clonotype. The rearrangement uses TRBV7-3 and TRBJ2-3; 7 nucleotides line up with TRBD1. V shed 5 bases and J 6 bases; nucleotides not matched to a gene: 11. The CDR3 runs to 15 residues. Germline values: CDR1 SGHTA, CDR2 FQGTGA. The CDR3 coding sequence is TGTGCCAGCAGCCCATTGACAGGGCCCCGCGATACGCAGTATTTT. Protein: CASSPLTGPRDTQYF.

In this sample, this clonotype turned up a few times. The rearrangement joins TRBV27 to TRBJ1-1; a possible D gene is TRBD1 (6 bases). Germline V gene data show CDR1 as MNHEY and CDR2 as SMNVEV (reference sequence). The V end was cut by 8 bases, the J end by 1 base, with 14 bases between. This CDR3 is built from 14 residues. The CDR3 is CASGKRGGNTEAFF. The CDR3 DNA reads as TGTGCCAGCGGAAAAAGGGGGGGGAACACTGAAGCTTTCTTT.

The chain employs TRBV20-1 and TRBJ2-7; a weak D match, TRBD2 (5 bases). The V gene lost 3 bases and the J gene lost 2 bases, with 11 bases spanning the gap. Germline CDR1 reads DFQATT; CDR2 reads SNEGSKA (reference sequence). The length of the CDR3 is 13 residues. This chain's CDR3 is CSASRTGTYEQYF. CDR3 nucleotides: TGCAGTGCTAGTCGGACGGGGACCTACGAGCAGTACTTC.

This clonotype was counted at least ten times. This rearrangement joins TRBV10-3 to TRBJ2-3; unclear D gene. CDR3 length: 12 amino acids. Trimming cost V 10 bases and J 6 bases, with 14 bases left between them. From germline, CDR1 is ENHRY and CDR2 SYGVKD. CDR3 coding DNA: TGTGCCACGGCTAGGCTATCGGATACGCAGTATTTT. Amino acids: CATARLSDTQYF.

As DNA, the CDR3 is TGCGCCAGCAGCTTGGGGGTGTATAAGAACACTGAAGCTTTCTTT. Translated: CASSLGVYKNTEAFF. The chain employs TRBV5-1 and TRBJ1-1; D unresolved. This CDR3 contains 15 residues. V shed 0 bases and J shed 1 base, with 10 bases lying between them. Germline loops: CDR1 SGHRS, CDR2 YFSETQ.

This chain joins TRBV24-1 and TRBJ2-1; 10 bases are shared with TRBD2. V trimming: 1 base; J trimming: 6 bases; junction bases outside the gene matches: 11. Germline V lookup: CDR1 KGHDR, CDR2 SFDVKD. The CDR3 totals 18 residues. For the CDR3, the DNA is TGTGCCACCAGTGATTTTTATTTTGCGAGCGGGGGGGCCAATGAGCAGTTCTTC. Translating gives CATSDFYFASGGANEQFF.

This clonotype was recorded many times. The chain is built from TRBV11-2 and TRBJ1-2, with D hard to call. Germline V lookup: CDR1 SGHAT, CDR2 FQNNGV. With 0 bases removed from V and 7 bases from J, the gap between germline ends came to 6 bases. This CDR3 spans 12 amino acids. In DNA, the CDR3 is TGTGCCAGCAGCTTAGAAGCGGGTGGCTACACCTTC. This codes for CASSLEAGGYTF.

The chain uses TRBV7-2 and TRBJ2-2; 7 bases are a match to TRBD2. The trim removed 4 bases at V and 0 bases at J, leaving 17 bases unmatched. The germline gives CDR1 SGHTA, CDR2 FQGNSA. This CDR3 region has 20 residues. For the CDR3, the DNA is TGTGCCAGCAGCTCCCCAGTTGCGGGGGTCAAGTTCGCGAACACCGGGGAGCTGTTTTTT. It encodes CASSSPVAGVKFANTGELFF.

This clonotype was observed a handful of times. The chain couples TRBV7-3 to TRBJ1-1; TRBD1 might be the D (5 bases). The CDR3 covers 16 residues. The germline V and J ends were trimmed by 5 bases and 0 bases, with 16 bases remaining between them. CDR1 SGHTA and CDR2 FQGTGA come from the germline V gene. The CDR3 nucleotides read TGTGCCAGCAGCCTTGAGGGGTACTCCATGAACACTGAAGCTTTCTTT. Translation: CASSLEGYSMNTEAFF.

The gene calls are TRBV19 and TRBJ1-1; tentative D call: TRBD1 (6 bases). CDR1 and CDR2 from the germline V gene are LNHDA and SQIVND (reference sequence). Trimming removed 4 bases at V and 4 bases at J, with 16 bases between. The CDR3 has 15 residues. The CDR3 loop reads CASSSPRGQLTEAFF. DNA of the CDR3: TGTGCCAGTAGTAGCCCCCGGGGGCAACTCACTGAAGCTTTCTTT.

The genes are TRBV29-1 and TRBJ2-5, with D tentatively TRBD2 (6 bases). Trimming stripped 2 bases from V and 4 bases from J, with 17 bases between. This CDR3 region has 15 residues. Germline V CDR1 and CDR2: SQVTM, ANQGSEA. The CDR3 DNA sequence: TGCAGCGTTGAACTGGGAGGTCGAGGAAGAGAGACCCAGTACTTC. The encoded protein is CSVELGGRGRETQYF.

There are a few counts of this clonotype. J is TRBJ2-1 and V is TRBV12-3 or TRBV12-4; D may be TRBD2 (6 bases). The CDR3 has 15 residues. V was cut by 4 bases and J by 4 bases, with 14 bases left in between. The CDR3 DNA follows: TGTGCCAGCAGTTCGGAGGGAAGCCCTTACAATGAGCAGTTCTTC. It is translated as CASSSEGSPYNEQFF.

At least ten counts were recorded for this clonotype. This chain connects TRBV20-1 to TRBJ1-3; D ambiguous. The germline V gene encodes CDR1 DFQATT and CDR2 SNEGSKA (reference sequence). V dropped 2 bases and J dropped 3 bases, with 5 bases sitting between them. The CDR3 is made up of 12 amino acids. The CDR3: CSARKLGNTIYF. The CDR3 nucleotides are TGCAGTGCTAGAAAACTTGGAAACACCATATATTTT.

The chain joins TRBV20-1 to TRBJ1-1; D not resolved. The CDR3 extends over 12 amino acids. The germline gives CDR1 DFQATT, CDR2 SNEGSKA (reference sequence). V was pared by 3 bases and J by 0 bases, with 5 bases between. The CDR3 protein is CSASPVNTEAFF. Here the CDR3 DNA reads TGCAGTGCTAGCCCCGTGAACACTGAAGCTTTCTTT.

V gene TRBV30 combines with J gene TRBJ1-4; 7 bases are shared with TRBD1. V dropped 3 bases and J dropped 3; count of bases not matched to a gene: 16. Germline V gene lookup returns CDR1 GTSNPN and CDR2 SVGIG (reference sequence). The CDR3 sequence is 18 residues long. CDR3 residues: CAWRLTGSTGWANEKLFF. The CDR3 DNA reads as TGTGCCTGGAGGCTGACAGGGTCTACCGGCTGGGCTAATGAAAAACTGTTTTTT.

This clonotype was detected many times. The chain links TRBV7-2 to TRBJ2-3; D is undetermined. CDR1 SGHTA and CDR2 FQGNSA come from the germline V gene. V was clipped by 1 base and J by 4 bases, with 9 bases between them. The CDR3 runs to 14 residues. The CDR3, as DNA: TGTGCCAGCAGCTTAGAAGGGCTCCCAGATACGCAGTATTTT. As protein: CASSLEGLPDTQYF.